This is a list of T cell receptor beta chains from one sample in a study of blood T cell repertoires in COVID-19. Clones were sequenced by immunoSEQ multiplex PCR, and TCRdb holds only the in-frame ones, with some missing. Among some 260,000 clones, about 91% were seen once, and the ten largest hold roughly 6.3%. The sequencing input was peripheral blood. These TCRs come from a young woman with COVID-19, enrolled during active disease. Both conserved end residues are part of each CDR3. D genes are given only for firm matches. Some rows have no size entry. The others give once, few or many, or a class for an expanded clone.

TRBV4-3,TRBJ1-4,-,-,TGCGCCAGCAGCCAGGATCTAACAGGCGACCCCCATGAAAAACTGTTTTTT,CASSQDLTGDPHEKLFF
TRBV27,TRBJ2-3,-,-,TGTGCCAGCAGGACGAGGGAGGATACGCAGTATTTT,CASRTREDTQYF
TRBV10-3,TRBJ2-3,-,-,TGTGCCATCAGCTATAACAGGGACACAGATACGCAGTATTTT,CAISYNRDTDTQYF
TRBV9,TRBJ2-1,-,-,TGTGCCAGCAGCGTAGGACTAGCCTACAATGAGCAGTTCTTC,CASSVGLAYNEQFF
TRBV10-2,TRBJ2-1,-,-,TGCGCCAGCAGACTGGGTCTCACAGGGAATGAGCAGTTCTTC,CASRLGLTGNEQFF
TRBV10-3,TRBJ1-5,-,-,TGTGCCACCTCTGTCGATAATCTGGGCCAGCCCCAGCATTTT,CATSVDNLGQPQHF
TRBV11-2,TRBJ2-2,TRBD2,once,TGTGCCAGCAGCCGGACTAGCGGGGGGATCGGGGAGCTGTTTTTT,CASSRTSGGIGELFF
TRBV27,TRBJ2-7,TRBD1,-,TGTGCCAGCAGTTTATTGGTCGGACAGGGGGCCCCCGAGCAGTACTTC,CASSLLVGQGAPEQYF
TRBV9,TRBJ2-2,TRBD2,-,TGTGCCAGCAGCGTAGGGTTGAGCGGGGGCACCGGGGAGCTGTTTTTT,CASSVGLSGGTGELFF
TRBV4-1,TRBJ2-2,-,once,TGCGCCAGCCGAGGCGGCACCGGGGAGCTGTTTTTT,CASRGGTGELFF
TRBV5-4,TRBJ2-1,TRBD2,-,TGTGCCAGCAGGGAAGCGGGGAACAATGAGCAGTTCTTC,CASREAGNNEQFF